This T cell receptor (beta chain) was recorded in a study of T cell responses to AZD1222 COVID-19 vaccine. Study-wide results and caveats: Spike was spanned by vaccine-associated CD4 TCRs, which were dominant at 160-218 and 743-854.

Assay: immunoSEQ multiplex PCR; the TCRdb copy retains only in-frame clones and omits some. This sample has 100,000 to 150,000 clones, with 90% found just once. V was clipped by 3 bases and J by 0 bases, with 9 bases between them. This CDR3 comprises 15 residues. Per germline, CDR1 LNHDA and CDR2 SQIVND (reference sequence). Note on this clone: Its antigen is still unknown.

The sample was peripheral blood, taken on day 0 of AZD1222 vaccination. The chain is built from TRBV19 and TRBJ1-5; D unresolved. The clonotype originates from an adult in good health. CDR3: CASSMMSVSNQPQHF. CDR3 nucleotide sequence: TGTGCCAGTAGTATGATGTCGGTTAGCAATCAGCCCCAGCATTTT.